Sequencing of this T cell receptor (beta chain) was carried out in a study of blood T cell repertoires in COVID-19. In the study overall: Acute-phase and convalescent COVID-19 samples originated in the United States, Italy and Spain. Sources were T cells, B-cell-depleted T cells, or PBMCs; the material itself was cDNA or gDNA.

Produced via immunoSEQ multiplex PCR; TCRdb's table is partial and in-frame only. The table records under 200,000 clones, around 85% of them present only once. Germline V gene sequence: CDR1 LNHNV, CDR2 YYDKDF (reference sequence). The CDR3 length is 15 residues. Between the trimmed V and J ends, which lost 0 bases and 6 bases, there was a span of 12 bases. The TCR sequence derives from a woman older than 75 with acute or convalescent COVID-19. V and J are TRBV15 and TRBJ1-5, with unresolved D. Sample: peripheral blood. The DNA of the CDR3 is TGTGCCACCAGCAGAGATAGGCGGGGAAGTCAGCCCCAGCATTTT. Protein: CATSRDRRGSQPQHF.